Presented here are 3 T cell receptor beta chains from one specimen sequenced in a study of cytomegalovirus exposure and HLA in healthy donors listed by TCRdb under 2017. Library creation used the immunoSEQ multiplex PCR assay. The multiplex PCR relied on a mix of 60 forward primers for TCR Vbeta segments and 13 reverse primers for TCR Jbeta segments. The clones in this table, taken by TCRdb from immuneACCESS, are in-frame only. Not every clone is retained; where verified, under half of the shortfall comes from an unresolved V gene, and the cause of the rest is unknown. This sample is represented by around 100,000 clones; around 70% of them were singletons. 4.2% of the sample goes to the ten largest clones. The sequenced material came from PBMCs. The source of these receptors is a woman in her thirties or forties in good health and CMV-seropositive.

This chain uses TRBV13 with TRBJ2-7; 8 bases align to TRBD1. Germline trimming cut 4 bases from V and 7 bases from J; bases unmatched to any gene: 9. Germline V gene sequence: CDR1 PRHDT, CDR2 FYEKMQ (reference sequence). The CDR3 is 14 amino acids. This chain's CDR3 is CASSSSYRGSEQYF. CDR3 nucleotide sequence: TGTGCCAGCAGCTCCTCTTACAGGGGGTCGGAGCAGTACTTC.

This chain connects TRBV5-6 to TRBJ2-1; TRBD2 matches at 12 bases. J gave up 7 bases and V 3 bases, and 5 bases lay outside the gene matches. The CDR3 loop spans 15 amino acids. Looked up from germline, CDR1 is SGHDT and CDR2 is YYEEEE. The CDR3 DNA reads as TGTGCCAGCAGCTCTCTAGCGGGAGGGCCGAATGAGCAGTTCTTC. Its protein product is CASSSLAGGPNEQFF.

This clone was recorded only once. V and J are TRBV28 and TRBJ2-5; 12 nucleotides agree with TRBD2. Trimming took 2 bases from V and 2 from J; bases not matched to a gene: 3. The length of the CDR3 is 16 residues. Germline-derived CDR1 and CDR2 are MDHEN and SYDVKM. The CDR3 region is CASSLLAGGPQETQYF. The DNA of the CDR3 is TGTGCCAGCAGTTTACTAGCGGGAGGGCCACAAGAGACCCAGTACTTC.